This T cell receptor (beta chain) was identified during a study of regulatory T cells in long-lasting Graves disease. Notes on the study in general: Results may be inaccurate due to the small sample size.

On this clonotype itself: Its specificity is not known.

With iRepertoire HTBI primers and Arm-PCR of CDR3 regions, TCR beta libraries were built. TCRdb processed the multiplex PCR reads anew with MiXCR; each CDR3 protein has one entry. The table shows 500,000 to 700,000 distinct CDR3 sequences, with roughly 30% occurring only once. Trimming took 10 bases from V and 8 from J, leaving 17 bases between them. CDR1 and CDR2 from the germline V gene are SNHLY and FYNNEI. The CDR3 runs to 12 residues. Described time point: persistent/refractory GD, antithyroid drugs over 5 years with positive TRAb. PBMC RNA was the source of the TCR library. The receptor comes from a female donor with Graves disease. This specimen was peripheral blood mononuclear cells (PBMCs), taken when the disease was refractory, from a patient treated with antithyroid drugs. V and J are TRBV2 and TRBJ1-2, with D unclear. CDR3 sequence reads: CATFGLPRGYTF. The DNA of the CDR3 is TGTGCCACCTTCGGACTGCCTAGAGGCTACACCTTC.